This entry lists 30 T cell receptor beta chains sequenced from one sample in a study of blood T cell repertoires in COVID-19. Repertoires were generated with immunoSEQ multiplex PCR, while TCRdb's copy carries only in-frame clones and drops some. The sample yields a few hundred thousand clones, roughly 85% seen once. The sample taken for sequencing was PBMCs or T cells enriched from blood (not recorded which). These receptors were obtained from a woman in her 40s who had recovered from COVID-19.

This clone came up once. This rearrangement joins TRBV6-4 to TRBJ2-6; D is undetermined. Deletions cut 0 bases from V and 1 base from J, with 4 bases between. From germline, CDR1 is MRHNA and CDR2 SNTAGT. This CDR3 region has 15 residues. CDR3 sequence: CASSDSPSGANVLTF. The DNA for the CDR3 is TGTGCCAGCAGTGACTCCCCGTCTGGGGCCAACGTCCTGACTTTC.

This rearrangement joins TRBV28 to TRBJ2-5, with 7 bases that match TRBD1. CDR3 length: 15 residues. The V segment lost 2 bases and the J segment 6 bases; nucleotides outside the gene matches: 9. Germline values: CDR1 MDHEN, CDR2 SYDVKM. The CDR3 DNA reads TGTGCCAGCAGTTTACCCCAGGGGACAGACCAGACCCAGTACTTC. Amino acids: CASSLPQGTDQTQYF.

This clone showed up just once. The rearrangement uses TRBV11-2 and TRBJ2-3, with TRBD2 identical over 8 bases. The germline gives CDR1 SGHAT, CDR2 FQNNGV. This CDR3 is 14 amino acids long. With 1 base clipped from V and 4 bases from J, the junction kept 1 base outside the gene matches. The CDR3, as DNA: TGTGCCAGCAGCTTAGCGGGAGGGGCAGATACGCAGTATTTT. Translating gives CASSLAGGADTQYF. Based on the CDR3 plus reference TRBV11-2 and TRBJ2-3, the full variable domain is EAGVAQSPRYKIIEKRQSVAFWCNPISGHATLYWYQQILGQGPKLLIQFQNNGVVDDSQLPKDRFSAERLKGVDSTLKIQPAKLEDSAVYLCASSLAGGADTQYFGPGTRLTVL.

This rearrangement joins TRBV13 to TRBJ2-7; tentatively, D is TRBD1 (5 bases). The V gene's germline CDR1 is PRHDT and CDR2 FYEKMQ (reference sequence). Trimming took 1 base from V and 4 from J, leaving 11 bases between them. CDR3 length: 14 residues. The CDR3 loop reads CASSLAGRRYEQYF. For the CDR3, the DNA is TGTGCCAGCAGCTTAGCAGGGCGGCGGTACGAGCAGTACTTC. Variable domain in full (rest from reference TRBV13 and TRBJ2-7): AAGVIQSPRHLIKEKRETATLKCYPIPRHDTVYWYQQGPGQDPQFLISFYEKMQSDKGSIPDRFSAQQFSDYHSELNMSSLELGDSALYFCASSLAGRRYEQYFGPGTRLTVT.

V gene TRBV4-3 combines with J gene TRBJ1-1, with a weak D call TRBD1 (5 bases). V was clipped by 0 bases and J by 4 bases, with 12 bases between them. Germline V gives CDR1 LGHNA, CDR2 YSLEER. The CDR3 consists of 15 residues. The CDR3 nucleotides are TGCGCCAGCAGCCAAGAGGCAGGGTTTGGCACTGAAGCTTTCTTT. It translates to CASSQEAGFGTEAFF.

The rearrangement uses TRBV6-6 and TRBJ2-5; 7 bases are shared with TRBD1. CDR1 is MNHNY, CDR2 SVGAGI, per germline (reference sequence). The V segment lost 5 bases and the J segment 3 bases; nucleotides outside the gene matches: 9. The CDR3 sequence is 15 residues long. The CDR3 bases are TGTGCCAGCAGTCGCTCTCCCGGGACAGAAGAGACCCAGTACTTC. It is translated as CASSRSPGTEETQYF.

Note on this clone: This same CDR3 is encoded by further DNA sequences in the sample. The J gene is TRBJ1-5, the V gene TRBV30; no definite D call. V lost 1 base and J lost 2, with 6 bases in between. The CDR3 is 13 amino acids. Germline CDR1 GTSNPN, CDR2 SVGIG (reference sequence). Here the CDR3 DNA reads TGTGCCTGGAGTGGAGGCGGCAATCAGCCCCAGCATTTT. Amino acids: CAWSGGGNQPQHF.

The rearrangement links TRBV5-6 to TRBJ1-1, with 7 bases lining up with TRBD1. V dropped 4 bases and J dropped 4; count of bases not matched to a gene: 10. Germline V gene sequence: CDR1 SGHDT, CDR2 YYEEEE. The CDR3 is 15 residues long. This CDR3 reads CASSPKRQGGTEAFF. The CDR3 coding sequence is TGTGCCAGCAGCCCCAAAAGACAGGGCGGCACTGAAGCTTTCTTT.

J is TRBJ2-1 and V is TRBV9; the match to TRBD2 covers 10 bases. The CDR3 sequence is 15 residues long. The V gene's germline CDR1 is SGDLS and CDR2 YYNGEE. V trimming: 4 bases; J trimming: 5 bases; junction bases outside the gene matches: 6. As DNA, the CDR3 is TGTGCCAGCAGCCTTAGCGGGAGGAGCAACAATGAGCAGTTCTTC. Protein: CASSLSGRSNNEQFF.

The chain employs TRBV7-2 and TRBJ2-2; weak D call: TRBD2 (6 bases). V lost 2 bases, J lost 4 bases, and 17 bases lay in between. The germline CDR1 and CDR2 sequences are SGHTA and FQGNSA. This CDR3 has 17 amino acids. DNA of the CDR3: TGTGCCAGCAGCTTATATTCGAGTAGCGGATCCACCGGGGAGCTGTTTTTT. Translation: CASSLYSSSGSTGELFF.

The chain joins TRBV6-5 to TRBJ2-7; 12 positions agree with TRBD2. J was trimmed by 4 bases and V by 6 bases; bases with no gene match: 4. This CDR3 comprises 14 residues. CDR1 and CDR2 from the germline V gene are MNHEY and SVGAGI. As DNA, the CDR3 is TGTGCCAGCAGAGGACTAGCGGGACGGTACGAGCAGTACTTC. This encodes CASRGLAGRYEQYF.

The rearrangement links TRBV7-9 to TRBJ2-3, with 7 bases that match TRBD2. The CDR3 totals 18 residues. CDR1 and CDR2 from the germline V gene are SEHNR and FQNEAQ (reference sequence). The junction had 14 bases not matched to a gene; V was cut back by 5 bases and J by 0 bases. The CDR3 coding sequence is TGTGCCAGCAGCCCCGGGCTGGGGGGGGAAACAAGCACAGATACGCAGTATTTT. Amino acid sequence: CASSPGLGGETSTDTQYF. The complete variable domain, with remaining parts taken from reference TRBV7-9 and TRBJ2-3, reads DTGVSQNPRHKITKRGQNVTFRCDPISEHNRLYWYRQTLGQGPEFLTYFQNEAQLEKSRLLSDRFSAERPKGSFSTLEIQRTEQGDSAMYLCASSPGLGGETSTDTQYFGPGTRLTVL.

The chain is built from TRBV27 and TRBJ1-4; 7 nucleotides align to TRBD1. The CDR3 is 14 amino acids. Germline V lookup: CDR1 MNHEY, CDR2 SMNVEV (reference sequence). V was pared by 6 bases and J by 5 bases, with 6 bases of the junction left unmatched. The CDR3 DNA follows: TGTGCCAGCAGCCCGGGACAGTTGAATGAAAAACTGTTTTTT. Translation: CASSPGQLNEKLFF.

CDR3 sequence (DNA): TGTGCCAGCAGCCAGGGGGAGATCCAAGAGACCCAGTACTTC. It encodes CASSQGEIQETQYF. The rearrangement links TRBV9 to TRBJ2-5; 7 bases map to TRBD1. V lost 4 bases, J lost 1 base, and 4 bases stayed unmatched. CDR3 length: 14 residues. Per the germline V gene, CDR1 is SGDLS and CDR2 is YYNGEE.

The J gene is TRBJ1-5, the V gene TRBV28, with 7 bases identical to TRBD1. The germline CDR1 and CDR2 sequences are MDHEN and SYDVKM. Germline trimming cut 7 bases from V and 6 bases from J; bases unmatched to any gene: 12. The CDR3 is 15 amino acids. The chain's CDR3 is CASTTGFGVGQPQHF. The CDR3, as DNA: TGTGCCAGCACGACAGGGTTCGGTGTGGGTCAGCCCCAGCATTTT.

This CDR3 is CASSFSSGSGEQYF. The CDR3, as DNA: TGTGCCAGCAGTTTTAGTAGCGGGAGTGGAGAGCAGTACTTC. The J gene is TRBJ2-7, the V gene TRBV27, with 9 bases matching TRBD2. CDR1 and CDR2 from the germline V gene are MNHEY and SMNVEV (reference sequence). J lost 7 bases, V lost 3 bases, and 7 bases had no gene match. This CDR3 spans 14 amino acids.

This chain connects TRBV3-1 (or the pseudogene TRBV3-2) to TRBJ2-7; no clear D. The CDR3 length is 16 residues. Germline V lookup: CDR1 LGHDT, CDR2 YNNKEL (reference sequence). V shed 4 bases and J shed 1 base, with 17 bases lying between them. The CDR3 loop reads CASSLHAGSRSYEQYF. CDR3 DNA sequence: TGTGCCAGCAGCCTTCACGCCGGGTCCCGTTCCTACGAGCAGTACTTC.

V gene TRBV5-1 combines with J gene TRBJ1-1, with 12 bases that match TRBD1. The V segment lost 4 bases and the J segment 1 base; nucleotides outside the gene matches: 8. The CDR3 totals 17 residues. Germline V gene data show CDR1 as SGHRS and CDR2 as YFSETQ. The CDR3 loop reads CASSTGTGGFRNTEAFF. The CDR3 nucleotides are TGCGCCAGCAGCACGGGGACAGGGGGCTTTCGGAACACTGAAGCTTTCTTT.

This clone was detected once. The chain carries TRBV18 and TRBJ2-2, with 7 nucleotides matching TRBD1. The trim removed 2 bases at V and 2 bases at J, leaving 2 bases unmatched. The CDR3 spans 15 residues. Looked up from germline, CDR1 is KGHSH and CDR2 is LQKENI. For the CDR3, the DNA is TGTGCCAGCTCACCAGACAGGGTCAACACCGGGGAGCTGTTTTTT. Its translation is CASSPDRVNTGELFF.

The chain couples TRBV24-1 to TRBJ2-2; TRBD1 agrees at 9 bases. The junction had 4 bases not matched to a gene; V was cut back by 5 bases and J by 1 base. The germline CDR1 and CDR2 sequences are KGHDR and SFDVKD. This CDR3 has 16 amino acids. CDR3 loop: CATSAPDRGNTGELFF. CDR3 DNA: TGTGCCACCAGTGCCCCGGACAGGGGGAACACCGGGGAGCTGTTTTTT.

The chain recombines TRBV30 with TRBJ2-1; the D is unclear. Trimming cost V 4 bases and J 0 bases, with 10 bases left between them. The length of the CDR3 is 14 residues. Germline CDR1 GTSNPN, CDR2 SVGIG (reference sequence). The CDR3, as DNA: TGTGCCTGGACAGACTGGAGCTCCTACAATGAGCAGTTCTTC. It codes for CAWTDWSSYNEQFF.

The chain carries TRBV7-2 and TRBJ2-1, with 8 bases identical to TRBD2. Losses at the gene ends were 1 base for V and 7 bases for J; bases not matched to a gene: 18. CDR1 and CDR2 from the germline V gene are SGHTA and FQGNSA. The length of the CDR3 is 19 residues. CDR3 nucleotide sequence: TGTGCCAGCAGCTTAGGTAGTTGGGCGGGAGGAGAAGGTGGGAATGAGCAGTTCTTC. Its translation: CASSLGSWAGGEGGNEQFF.

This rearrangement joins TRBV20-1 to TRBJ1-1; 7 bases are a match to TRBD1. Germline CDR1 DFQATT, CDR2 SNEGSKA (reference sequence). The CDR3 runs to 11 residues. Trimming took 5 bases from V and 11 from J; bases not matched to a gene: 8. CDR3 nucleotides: TGCAGTGCTTTCACCGGGACAGTGGCTTTCTTT. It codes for CSAFTGTVAFF.

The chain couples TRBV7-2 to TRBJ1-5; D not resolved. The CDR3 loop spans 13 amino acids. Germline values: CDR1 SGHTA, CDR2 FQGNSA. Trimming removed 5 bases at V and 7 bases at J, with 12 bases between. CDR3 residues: CASSPNAGQPQHF. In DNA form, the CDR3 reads TGTGCCAGCAGCCCCAACGCAGGCCAGCCCCAGCATTTT.

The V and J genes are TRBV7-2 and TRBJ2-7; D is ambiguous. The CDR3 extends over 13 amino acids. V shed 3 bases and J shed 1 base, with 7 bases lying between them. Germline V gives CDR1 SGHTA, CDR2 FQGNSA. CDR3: CASSFDMSYEQYF. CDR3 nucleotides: TGTGCCAGCAGCTTTGACATGTCCTACGAGCAGTACTTC.

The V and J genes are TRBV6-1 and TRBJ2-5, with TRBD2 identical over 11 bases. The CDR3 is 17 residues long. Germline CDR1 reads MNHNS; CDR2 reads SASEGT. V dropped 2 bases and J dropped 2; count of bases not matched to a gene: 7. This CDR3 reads CASSEPILAGVQETQYF. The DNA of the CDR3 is TGTGCCAGCAGTGAACCCATACTAGCGGGAGTTCAAGAGACCCAGTACTTC.

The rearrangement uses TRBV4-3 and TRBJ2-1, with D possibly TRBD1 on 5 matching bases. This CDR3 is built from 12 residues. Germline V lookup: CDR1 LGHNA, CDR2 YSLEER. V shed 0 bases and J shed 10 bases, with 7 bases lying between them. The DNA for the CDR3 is TGCGCCAGCAGCCAAGAAGGGGCGGAGCAGTTCTTC. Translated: CASSQEGAEQFF.

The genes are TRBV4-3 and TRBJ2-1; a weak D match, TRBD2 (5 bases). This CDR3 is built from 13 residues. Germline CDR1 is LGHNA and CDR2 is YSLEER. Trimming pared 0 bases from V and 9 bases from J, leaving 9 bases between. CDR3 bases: TGCGCCAGCAGCCAAGATAGGGAGCCTGAGCAGTTCTTC. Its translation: CASSQDREPEQFF.

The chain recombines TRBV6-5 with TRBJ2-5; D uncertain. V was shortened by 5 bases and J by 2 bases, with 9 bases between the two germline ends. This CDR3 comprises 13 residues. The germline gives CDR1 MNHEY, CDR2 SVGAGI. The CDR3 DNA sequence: TGTGCCAGCAGTCTGGGCAGGCAAGAGACCCAGTACTTC. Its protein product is CASSLGRQETQYF.

The CDR3 loop reads CASSPRDRALYEQYF. The CDR3 DNA reads TGTGCCAGCTCACCCCGGGACAGGGCCCTTTACGAGCAGTACTTC. The V call is TRBV18, the J call TRBJ2-7, with TRBD1 matching over 9 bases. J gave up 4 bases and V 3 bases, and 7 bases lay outside the gene matches. The V gene's germline CDR1 is KGHSH and CDR2 LQKENI. This CDR3 region has 15 residues.